This T cell receptor beta chain was obtained from a study of blood T cell repertoires in COVID-19. About the study: COVID-19 samples from acute and convalescent phases originated in the United States, Italy and Spain. Sources were T cells, B-cell-depleted T cells, or PBMCs; the material itself was cDNA or gDNA.

As processed by the authors: Using reference gene primer amplification, nucleated cell counts were estimated. The data were produced by immunoSEQ multiplex PCR, yet TCRdb's version contains in-frame clones alone and is incomplete. V and J calls and clone size are copied from that table; D and trimming were computed from the DNA. The repertoire holds about 73,000 clones, with around four fifths as singletons. V shed 3 bases and J shed 1 base, with 18 bases lying between them. The germline V gene has CDR1 MNHEY and CDR2 SMNVEV (reference sequence). This CDR3 contains 17 residues. Sequenced: peripheral blood. This chain connects TRBV27 to TRBJ1-1; TRBD1 might be the D (6 bases). The receptor comes from a man older than 75 with active or convalescent COVID-19. The CDR3 spells CASSFPGQSLRNTEAFF. CDR3 DNA sequence: TGTGCCAGCAGTTTCCCCGGACAGAGCCTGAGGAACACTGAAGCTTTCTTT.